Each of the 10 T cell receptor beta chains below was sequenced from the same sample in a study of early T cells in non-severe SARS-CoV-2 infection. TCRdb ran MiXCR on the 5' RACE reads and lists one entry per CDR3 protein. The sample holds 70,000 to 90,000 distinct CDR3 sequences; about a sixth are singletons and the top ten take 12%. Sequenced material: whole blood. These receptors all stem from an adult who was a healthcare worker with PCR-confirmed SARS-CoV-2 infection or an uninfected control (not recorded which).

The chain couples TRBV15 to TRBJ2-3; weak D call: TRBD2 (6 bases). Trimming took off 0 bases at V and 9 bases at J, with 13 bases between the two ends. The CDR3 covers 14 residues. The germline gives CDR1 LNHNV, CDR2 YYDKDF (reference sequence). CDR3 sequence reads: CATSRDSSRGTQYF. In DNA form, the CDR3 reads TGTGCCACCAGCAGAGATTCCTCCCGGGGGACGCAGTATTTT.

This clonotype occurred a few times. The genes are TRBV7-3 and TRBJ2-3; 8 nucleotides agree with TRBD2. After removal of 1 base from V and 1 base from J, the junction contained 4 bases not matched to a gene. CDR3 length equals 16 residues. Germline V lookup: CDR1 SGHTA, CDR2 FQGTGA. Written as DNA, the CDR3 is TGTGCCAGCAGCTTAAAAGGGACTAGAGGCACAGATACGCAGTATTTT. Translating gives CASSLKGTRGTDTQYF.

This clonotype was seen many times. The chain recombines TRBV18 with TRBJ2-1; possible D gene TRBD1, 6 bases. The CDR3 runs to 15 residues. Between the trimmed V and J ends, which lost 5 bases and 6 bases, there was a span of 17 bases. CDR1 is KGHSH, CDR2 LQKENI, per germline. CDR3 amino acids: CASSAVRGRGNEQFF. DNA for the CDR3: TGTGCCAGCTCAGCCGTCAGGGGAAGGGGCAATGAGCAGTTCTTC.

The V gene is TRBV5-4, the J gene TRBJ1-1; TRBD1 is a possible D gene (5 bases). Germline V gene data show CDR1 as SGHNT and CDR2 as YYREEE (reference sequence). V was trimmed by 2 bases and J by 2 bases, leaving 22 bases between them. This CDR3 has 18 amino acids. This CDR3 is CASSFPSRLGGLNTEAFF. DNA for the CDR3: TGTGCCAGCAGCTTTCCCTCTCGATTGGGGGGATTAAACACTGAAGCTTTCTTT.

The sample holds many counts of this clonotype. The chain couples TRBV7-9 to TRBJ2-2; D may be TRBD1 (5 bases). V lost 0 bases and J 3 bases, leaving 11 bases between the germline ends. Germline V gives CDR1 SEHNR, CDR2 FQNEAQ (reference sequence). There are 16 residues in the CDR3. CDR3: CASSLAAGFYTGELFF. CDR3 nucleotide sequence: TGTGCCAGCAGCTTAGCGGCAGGGTTTTACACCGGGGAGCTGTTTTTT. The complete variable domain, with remaining parts taken from reference TRBV7-9 and TRBJ2-2, reads DTGVSQNPRHKITKRGQNVTFRCDPISEHNRLYWYRQTLGQGPEFLTYFQNEAQLEKSRLLSDRFSAERPKGSFSTLEIQRTEQGDSAMYLCASSLAAGFYTGELFFGEGSRLTVL.

This clonotype was detected only a few times. The chain joins TRBV4-1 to TRBJ1-2, with D tentatively TRBD1 (6 bases). V lost 8 bases to trimming and J lost 3 bases, with 19 bases between them. Germline loops: CDR1 MGHRA, CDR2 YSYEKL. The CDR3 consists of 15 residues. The DNA for the CDR3 is TGCGCCAGCCGCGCAGGGGCAGGGACGGACTATGGCTACACCTTC. This gives the protein CASRAGAGTDYGYTF.

V is TRBV6-1 and J is TRBJ1-3; D is ambiguous. Trimming shortened V by 6 bases and J by 1 base, and 13 bases separated the two germline ends. Germline values: CDR1 MNHNS, CDR2 SASEGT. CDR3 size: 15 residues. CDR3: CASSQTADSGNTIYF. CDR3 bases: TGTGCCAGCAGCCAGACCGCTGATTCTGGAAACACCATATATTTT.

V and J are TRBV5-1 and TRBJ2-4; D perhaps matches TRBD1 (6 bases). CDR3 length equals 14 residues. Germline-derived CDR1 and CDR2 are SGHRS and YFSETQ. Trimming left V 3 bases short and J 0 bases short, with 7 bases between. DNA for the CDR3: TGCGCCAGCAGCTCGACAGGAGCCAAAAACATTCAGTACTTC. This translates into CASSSTGAKNIQYF.

The DNA of the CDR3 is TGTGCCAGCCGCAAACGACAGGAGTCTAGCACAGATACGCAGTATTTT. It codes for CASRKRQESSTDTQYF. This chain links TRBV7-8 with TRBJ2-3; D possibly corresponds to TRBD1 (6 bases). Germline CDR1 SGHVS, CDR2 FQNEAQ. This CDR3 has 16 amino acids. V was trimmed by 8 bases and J by 0 bases, leaving 18 bases between them.

This clonotype turned up a few times. Here the CDR3 DNA reads TGCAGCGTTCTGAAGGGCTACTCTGGAAACACCATATATTTT. It codes for CSVLKGYSGNTIYF. The chain combines TRBV29-1 with TRBJ1-3; D ambiguous. This CDR3 comprises 14 residues. CDR1 SQVTM and CDR2 ANQGSEA come from the germline V gene. Trimming took 5 bases from V and 0 from J, leaving 11 bases between them. Looking up the rest from reference TRBV29-1 and TRBJ1-3 gives the full variable domain: SAVISQKPSRDICQRGTSLTIQCQVDSQVTMMFWYRQQPGQSLTLIATANQGSEATYESGFVIDKFPISRPNLTFSTLTVSNMSPEDSSIYLCSVLKGYSGNTIYFGEGSWLTVV.